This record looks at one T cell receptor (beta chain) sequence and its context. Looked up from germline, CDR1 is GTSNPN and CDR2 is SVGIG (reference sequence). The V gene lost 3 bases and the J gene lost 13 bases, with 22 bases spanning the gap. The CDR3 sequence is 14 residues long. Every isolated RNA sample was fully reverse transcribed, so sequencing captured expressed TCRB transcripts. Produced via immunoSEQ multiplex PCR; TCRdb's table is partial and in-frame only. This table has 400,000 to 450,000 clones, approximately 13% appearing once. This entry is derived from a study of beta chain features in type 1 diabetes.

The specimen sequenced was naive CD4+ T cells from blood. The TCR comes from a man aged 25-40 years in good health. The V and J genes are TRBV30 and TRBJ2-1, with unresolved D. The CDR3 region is CAWRHEPQDRRQFF. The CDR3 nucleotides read TGTGCCTGGAGACACGAGCCGCAGGACCGACGCCAGTTCTTC.